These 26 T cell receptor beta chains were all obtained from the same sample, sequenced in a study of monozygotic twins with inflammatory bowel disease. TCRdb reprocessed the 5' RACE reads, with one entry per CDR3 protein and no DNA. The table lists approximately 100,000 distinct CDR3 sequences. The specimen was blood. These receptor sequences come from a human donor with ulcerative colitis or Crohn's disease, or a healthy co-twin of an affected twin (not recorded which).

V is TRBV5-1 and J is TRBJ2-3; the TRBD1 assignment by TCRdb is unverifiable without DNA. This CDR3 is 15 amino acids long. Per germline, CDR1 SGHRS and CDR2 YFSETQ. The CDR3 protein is CASSLGDRGPDTQYF.

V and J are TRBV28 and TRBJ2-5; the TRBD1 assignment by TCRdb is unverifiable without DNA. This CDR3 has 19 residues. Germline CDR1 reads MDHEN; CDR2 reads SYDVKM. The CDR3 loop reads CASSLCPMPRAGCGETQYF.

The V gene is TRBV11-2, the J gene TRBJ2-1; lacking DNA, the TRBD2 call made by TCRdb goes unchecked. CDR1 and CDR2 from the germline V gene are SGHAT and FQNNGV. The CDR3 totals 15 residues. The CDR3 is CASSLRTSVYNEQFF.

The CDR3: CASSVGWGSYNEQFF. This chain uses TRBV9 with TRBJ2-1. This CDR3 has 15 amino acids. Looked up from germline, CDR1 is SGDLS and CDR2 is YYNGEE.

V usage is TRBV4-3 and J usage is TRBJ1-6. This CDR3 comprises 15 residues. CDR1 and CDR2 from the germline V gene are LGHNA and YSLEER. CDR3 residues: CASSQGQTNNSPLHF.

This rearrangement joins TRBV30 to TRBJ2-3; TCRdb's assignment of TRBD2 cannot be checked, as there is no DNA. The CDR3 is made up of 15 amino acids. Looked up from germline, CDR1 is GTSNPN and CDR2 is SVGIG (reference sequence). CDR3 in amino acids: CAWSKDSGRTDTQYF.

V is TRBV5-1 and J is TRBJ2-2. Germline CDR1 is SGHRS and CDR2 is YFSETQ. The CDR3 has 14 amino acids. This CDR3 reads CPSSLDSTIGELFF. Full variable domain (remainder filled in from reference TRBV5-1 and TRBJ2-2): KAGVTQTPRYLIKTRGQQVTLSCSPISGHRSVSWYQQTPGQGLQFLFEYFSETQRNKGNFPGRFSGRQFSNSRSEMNVSTLELGDSALYLCPSSLDSTIGELFFGEGSRLTVL.

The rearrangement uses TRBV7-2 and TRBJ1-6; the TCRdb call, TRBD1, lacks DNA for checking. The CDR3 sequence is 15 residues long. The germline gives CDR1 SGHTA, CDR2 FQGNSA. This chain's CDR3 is CASSRWGQENSPLHF.

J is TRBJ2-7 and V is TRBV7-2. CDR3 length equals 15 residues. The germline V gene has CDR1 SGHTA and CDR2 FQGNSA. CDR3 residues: CASSLGTGGFFEQYF.

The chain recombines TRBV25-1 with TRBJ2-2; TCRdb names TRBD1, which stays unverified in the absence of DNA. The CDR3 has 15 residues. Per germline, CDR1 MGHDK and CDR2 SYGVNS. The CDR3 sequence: CASRGGQSRTGELFF.

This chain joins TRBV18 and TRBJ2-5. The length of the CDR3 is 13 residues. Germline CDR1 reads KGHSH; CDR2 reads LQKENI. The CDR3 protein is CASSRSTQETQYF.

The CDR3 protein is CASSVGLGNLYEQYF. V gene TRBV9 combines with J gene TRBJ2-7. CDR3 length: 15 residues. Germline assignment: CDR1 SGDLS and CDR2 YYNGEE.

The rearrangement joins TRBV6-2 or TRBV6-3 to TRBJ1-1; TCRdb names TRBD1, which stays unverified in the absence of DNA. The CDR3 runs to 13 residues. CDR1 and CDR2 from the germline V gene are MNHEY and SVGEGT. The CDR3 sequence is CASSPRVGGEAFF.

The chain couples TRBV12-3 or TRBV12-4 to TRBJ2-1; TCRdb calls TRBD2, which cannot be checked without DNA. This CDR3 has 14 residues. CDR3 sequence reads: CASHPPFGSNEQFF.

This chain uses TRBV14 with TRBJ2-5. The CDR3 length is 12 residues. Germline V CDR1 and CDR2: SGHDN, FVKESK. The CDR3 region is CASSASVETQYF. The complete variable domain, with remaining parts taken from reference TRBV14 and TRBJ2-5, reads EAGVTQFPSHSVIEKGQTVTLRCDPISGHDNLYWYRRVMGKEIKFLLHFVKESKQDESGMPNNRFLAERTGGTYSTLKVQPAELEDSGVYFCASSASVETQYFGPGTRLLVL.

The CDR3: CASSEGGTGNTEAFF. The chain uses TRBV4-3 and TRBJ1-1; TCRdb selects TRBD1, and the lack of DNA leaves this call unchecked. The CDR3 is made up of 15 amino acids. CDR1 is LGHNA, CDR2 YSLEER, per germline.

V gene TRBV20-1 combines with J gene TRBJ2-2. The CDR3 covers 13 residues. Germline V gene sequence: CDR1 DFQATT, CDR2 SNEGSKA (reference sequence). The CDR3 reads CSVQDLLTGELFF.

This chain's CDR3 is CASGQGIGGYTF. The rearrangement links TRBV7-2 to TRBJ1-2; TCRdb lists TRBD1, though no DNA is available to test this call. Germline values: CDR1 SGHTA, CDR2 FQGNSA. CDR3 length: 12 amino acids. The full variable domain, with the rest looked up from reference TRBV7-2 and TRBJ1-2, is GAGVSQSPSNKVTEKGKDVELRCDPISGHTALYWYRQSLGQGLEFLIYFQGNSAPDKSGLPSDRFSAERTGGSVSTLTIQRTQQEDSAVYLCASGQGIGGYTFGSGTRLTVV.

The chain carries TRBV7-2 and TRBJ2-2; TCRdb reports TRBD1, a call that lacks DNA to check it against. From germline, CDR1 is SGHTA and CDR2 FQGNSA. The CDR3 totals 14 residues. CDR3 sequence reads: CASSLGRAVGELFF.

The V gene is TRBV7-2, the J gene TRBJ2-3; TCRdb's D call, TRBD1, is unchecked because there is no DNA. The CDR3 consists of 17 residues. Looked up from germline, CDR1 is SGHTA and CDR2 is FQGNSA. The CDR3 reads CASSYRRRRGSTDTQYF.

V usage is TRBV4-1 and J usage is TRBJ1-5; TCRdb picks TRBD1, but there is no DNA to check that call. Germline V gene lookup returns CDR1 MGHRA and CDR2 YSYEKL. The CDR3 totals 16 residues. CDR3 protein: CASSTLVGASNQPQHF.

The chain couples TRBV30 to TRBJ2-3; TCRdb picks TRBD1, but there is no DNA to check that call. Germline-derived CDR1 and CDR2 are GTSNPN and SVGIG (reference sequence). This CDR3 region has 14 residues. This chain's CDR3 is CAWSSGTGPDTQYF.

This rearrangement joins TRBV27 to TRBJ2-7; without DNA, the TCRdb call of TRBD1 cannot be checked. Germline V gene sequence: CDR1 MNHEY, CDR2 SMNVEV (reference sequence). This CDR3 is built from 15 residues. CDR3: CASRPPGVLTYEQYF.

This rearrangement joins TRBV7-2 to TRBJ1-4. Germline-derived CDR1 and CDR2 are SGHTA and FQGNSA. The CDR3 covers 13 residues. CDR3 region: CASSLAANEKLFF.

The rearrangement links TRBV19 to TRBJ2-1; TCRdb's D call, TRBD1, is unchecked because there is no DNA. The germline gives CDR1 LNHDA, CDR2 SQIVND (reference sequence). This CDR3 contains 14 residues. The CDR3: CASNRGQGLQRQFF.

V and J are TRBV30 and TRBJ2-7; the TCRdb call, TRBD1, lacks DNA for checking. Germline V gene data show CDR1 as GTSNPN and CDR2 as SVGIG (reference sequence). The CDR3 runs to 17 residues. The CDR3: CAWSVSGGKGAPYEQYF.